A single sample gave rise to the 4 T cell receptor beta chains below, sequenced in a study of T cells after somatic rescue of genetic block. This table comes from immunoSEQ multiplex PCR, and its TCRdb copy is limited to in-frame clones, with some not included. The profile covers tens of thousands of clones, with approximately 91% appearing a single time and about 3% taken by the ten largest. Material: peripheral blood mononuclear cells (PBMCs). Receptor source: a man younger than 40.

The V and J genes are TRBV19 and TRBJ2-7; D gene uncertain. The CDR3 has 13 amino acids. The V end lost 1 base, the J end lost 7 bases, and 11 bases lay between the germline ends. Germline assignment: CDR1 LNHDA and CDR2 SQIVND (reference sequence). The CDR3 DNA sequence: TGTGCCAGTAGTATAGGATCAGTGGCGGAGCAGTACTTC. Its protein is CASSIGSVAEQYF.

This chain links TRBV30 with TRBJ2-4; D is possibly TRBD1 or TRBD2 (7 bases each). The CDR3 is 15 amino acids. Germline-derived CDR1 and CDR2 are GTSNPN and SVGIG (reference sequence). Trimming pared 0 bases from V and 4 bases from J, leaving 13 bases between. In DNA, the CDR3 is TGTGCCTGGAGTGTACCCCAGGGGGGGAAAAACATTCAGTACTTC. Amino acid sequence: CAWSVPQGGKNIQYF.

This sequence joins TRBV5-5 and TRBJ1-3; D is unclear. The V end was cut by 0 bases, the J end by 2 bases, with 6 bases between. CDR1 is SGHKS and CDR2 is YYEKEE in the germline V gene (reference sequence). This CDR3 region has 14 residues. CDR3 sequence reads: CASSLAPAGNTIYF. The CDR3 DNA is TGTGCCAGCAGCTTGGCTCCGGCTGGAAACACCATATATTTT.

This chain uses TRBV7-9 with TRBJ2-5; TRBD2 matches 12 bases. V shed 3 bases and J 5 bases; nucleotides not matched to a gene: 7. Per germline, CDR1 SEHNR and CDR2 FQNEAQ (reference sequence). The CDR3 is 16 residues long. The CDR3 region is CASSLRASGRGETQYF. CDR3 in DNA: TGTGCCAGCAGCTTGCGCGCTAGCGGGAGGGGGGAGACCCAGTACTTC.